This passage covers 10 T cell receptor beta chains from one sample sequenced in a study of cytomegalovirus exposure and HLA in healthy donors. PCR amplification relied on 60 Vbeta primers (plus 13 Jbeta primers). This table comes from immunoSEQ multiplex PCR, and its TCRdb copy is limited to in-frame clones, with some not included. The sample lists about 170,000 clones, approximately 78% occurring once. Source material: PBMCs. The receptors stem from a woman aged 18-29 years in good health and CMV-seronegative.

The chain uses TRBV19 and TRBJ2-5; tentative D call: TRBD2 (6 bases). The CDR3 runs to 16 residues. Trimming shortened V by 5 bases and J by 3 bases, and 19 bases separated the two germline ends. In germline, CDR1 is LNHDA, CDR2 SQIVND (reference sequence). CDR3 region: CASSSGSLARKETQYF. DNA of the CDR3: TGTGCCAGTAGTTCGGGTAGCCTAGCGAGAAAAGAGACCCAGTACTTC.

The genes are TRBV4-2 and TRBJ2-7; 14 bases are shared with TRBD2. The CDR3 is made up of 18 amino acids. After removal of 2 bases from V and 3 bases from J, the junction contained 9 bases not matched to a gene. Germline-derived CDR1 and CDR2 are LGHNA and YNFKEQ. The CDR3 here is CASSQTGTSGSRSYEQYF. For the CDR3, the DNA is TGTGCCAGCAGCCAAACCGGGACTAGCGGGAGTAGGAGCTACGAGCAGTACTTC.

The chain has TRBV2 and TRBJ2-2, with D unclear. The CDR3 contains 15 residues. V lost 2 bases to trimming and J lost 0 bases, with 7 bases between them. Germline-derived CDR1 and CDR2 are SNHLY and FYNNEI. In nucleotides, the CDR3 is TGTGCCAGCAGTGAAACACCACCGAACACCGGGGAGCTGTTTTTT. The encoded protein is CASSETPPNTGELFF.

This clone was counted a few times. The CDR3: CASSITGGSYEQYF. DNA of the CDR3: TGTGCCAGTAGTATAACAGGCGGGAGCTACGAGCAGTACTTC. This rearrangement joins TRBV19 to TRBJ2-7, with TRBD2 matching over 7 bases. Germline V gene lookup returns CDR1 LNHDA and CDR2 SQIVND (reference sequence). The J segment lost 3 bases and the V segment lost 2 bases, leaving 4 bases of the junction unmatched. The CDR3 runs 14 residues.

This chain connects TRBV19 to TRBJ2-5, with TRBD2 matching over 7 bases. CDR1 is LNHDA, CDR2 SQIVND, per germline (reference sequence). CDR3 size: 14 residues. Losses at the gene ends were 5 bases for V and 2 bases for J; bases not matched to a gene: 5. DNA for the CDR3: TGTGCCAGTAGTTCCGTCGGGGGGCAAGAGACCCAGTACTTC. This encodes CASSSVGGQETQYF.

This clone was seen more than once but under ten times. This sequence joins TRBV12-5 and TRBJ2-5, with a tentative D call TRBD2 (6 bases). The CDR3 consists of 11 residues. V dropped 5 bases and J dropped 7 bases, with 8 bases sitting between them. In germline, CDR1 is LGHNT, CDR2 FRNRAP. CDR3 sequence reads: CASGAGGTQYF. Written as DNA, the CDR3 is TGTGCTAGTGGTGCCGGGGGGACCCAGTACTTC.

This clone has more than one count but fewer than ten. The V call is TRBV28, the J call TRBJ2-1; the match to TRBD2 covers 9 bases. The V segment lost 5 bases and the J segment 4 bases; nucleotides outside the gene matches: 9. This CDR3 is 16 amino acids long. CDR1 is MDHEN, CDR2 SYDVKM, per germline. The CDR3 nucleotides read TGTGCCAGCAGTCGGACTGCGGGAGGGGGATACAATGAGCAGTTCTTC. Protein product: CASSRTAGGGYNEQFF.

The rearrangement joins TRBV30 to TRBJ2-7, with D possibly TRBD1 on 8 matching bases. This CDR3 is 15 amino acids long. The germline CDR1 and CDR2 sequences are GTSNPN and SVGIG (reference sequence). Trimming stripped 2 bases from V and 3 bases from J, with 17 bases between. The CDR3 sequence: CAWSTSGTGNYEQYF. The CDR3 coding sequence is TGTGCCTGGAGTACCAGCGGGACAGGAAACTACGAGCAGTACTTC.

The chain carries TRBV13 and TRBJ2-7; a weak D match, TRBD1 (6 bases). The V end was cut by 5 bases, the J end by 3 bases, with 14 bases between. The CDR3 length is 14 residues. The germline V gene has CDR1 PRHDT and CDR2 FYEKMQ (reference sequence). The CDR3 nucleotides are TGTGCCAGCAGCACCCGGGACATGTACTACGAGCAGTACTTC. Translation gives CASSTRDMYYEQYF.

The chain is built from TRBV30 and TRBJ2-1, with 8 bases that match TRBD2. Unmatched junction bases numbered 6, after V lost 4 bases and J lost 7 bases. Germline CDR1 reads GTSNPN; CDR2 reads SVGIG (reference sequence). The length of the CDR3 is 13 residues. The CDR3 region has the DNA TGTGCCTGGATGACTAGCGTTTATAATGAGCAGTTCTTC. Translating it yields CAWMTSVYNEQFF.